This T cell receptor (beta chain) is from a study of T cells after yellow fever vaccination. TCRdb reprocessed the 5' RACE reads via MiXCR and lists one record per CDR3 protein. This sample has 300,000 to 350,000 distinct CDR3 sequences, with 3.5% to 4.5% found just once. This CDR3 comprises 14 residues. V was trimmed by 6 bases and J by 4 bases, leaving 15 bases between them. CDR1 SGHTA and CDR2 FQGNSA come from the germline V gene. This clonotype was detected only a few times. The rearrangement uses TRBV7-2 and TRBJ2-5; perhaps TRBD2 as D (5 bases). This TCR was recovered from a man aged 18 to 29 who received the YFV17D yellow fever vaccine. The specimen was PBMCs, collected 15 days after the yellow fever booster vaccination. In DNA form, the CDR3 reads TGTGCCAGCAGAGTAGGGTGGGGAGTAGAGACCCAGTACTTC. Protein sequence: CASRVGWGVETQYF.